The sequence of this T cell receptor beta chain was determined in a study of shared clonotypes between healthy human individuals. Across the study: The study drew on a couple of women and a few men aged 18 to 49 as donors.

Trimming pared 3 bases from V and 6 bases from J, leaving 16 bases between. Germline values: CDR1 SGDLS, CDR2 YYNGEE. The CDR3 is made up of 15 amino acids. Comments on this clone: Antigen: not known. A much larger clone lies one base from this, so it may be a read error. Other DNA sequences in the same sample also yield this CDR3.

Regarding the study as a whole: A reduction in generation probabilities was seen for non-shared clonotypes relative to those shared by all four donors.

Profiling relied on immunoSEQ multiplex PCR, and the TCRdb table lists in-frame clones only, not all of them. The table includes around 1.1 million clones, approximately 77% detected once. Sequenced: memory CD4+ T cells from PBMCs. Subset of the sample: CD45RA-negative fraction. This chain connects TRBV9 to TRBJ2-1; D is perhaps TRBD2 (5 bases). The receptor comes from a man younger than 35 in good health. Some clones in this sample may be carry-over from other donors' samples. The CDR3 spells CASSAPGLAGNEQFF. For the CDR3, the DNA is TGTGCCAGCAGCGCCCCCGGGCTAGCTGGCAATGAGCAGTTCTTC.